The present T cell receptor (beta chain) was sequenced within a study of blood T cell repertoires in COVID-19. Assay: immunoSEQ multiplex PCR; the TCRdb copy retains only in-frame clones and omits some. Counted here are 70,000 or so clones, 90% occurring once; the ten biggest clones make up roughly a tenth. This CDR3 contains 15 residues. This chain joins TRBV21-1 and TRBJ2-7; TRBD1, as called in the table, went unchecked against the DNA. TRBV21-1 has pseudogene status. Sequences were obtained from peripheral blood. This TCR came from a human donor in a cohort sampled during active COVID-19. The CDR3: CASSSHRLISYEQYF. For the CDR3, the DNA is TGTGCCAGCAGCTCACACAGGTTAATTTCCTACGAGCAGTACTTC.